A selection of T cell receptor beta chains follows, all from one sample in a study of shared clonotypes between healthy human individuals. The data were produced by immunoSEQ multiplex PCR, yet TCRdb's version contains in-frame clones alone and is incomplete. The data show 2 million to 2.5 million clones, under 97% seen once. The sample comprised naive CD4+ T cells sorted from blood. These receptors were collected from a young man in good health. Both conserved end residues are part of each CDR3. The order of the fields is V gene, J gene, clone size, D gene, CDR3 DNA, CDR3 protein. A D gene is named only where the DNA matches it firmly. Clone size is not always given. Where it is, it says once, few, many or a class for expanded clones.

TRBV7-9,TRBJ2-1,NA,NA,TGTGCCAGCAGCTTTTCTTATGAGCAGTTCTTC,CASSFSYEQFF
TRBV20-1,TRBJ2-1,NA,NA,TGCAGTGCTACATTTAATAGTGAGCAGTTCTTC,CSATFNSEQFF
TRBV6-6,TRBJ2-1,NA,TRBD2,TGTGCCAGCAGTATAACTGGACTAGCCCCCTACAATGAGCAGTTCTTC,CASSITGLAPYNEQFF
TRBV21-1,TRBJ2-7,NA,NA,TGTGCCAGCAGCAAAGCGCCGGACAGGGGGCCCTACGAGCAGTACTTC,CASSKAPDRGPYEQYF
TRBV19,TRBJ1-2,NA,NA,TGTGCCAGTAGTATAGGTCGGCAGTTCTATTATGGCTACACCTTC,CASSIGRQFYYGYTF
TRBV9,TRBJ1-6,NA,NA,TGTGCCAGCAGCGTACAGGGTTTAGGCAATTCACCCCTCCACTTT,CASSVQGLGNSPLHF
TRBV5-4,TRBJ2-2,NA,TRBD1,TGTGCCAGCAGCTGGGGACAGGGGACGAACACCGGGGAGCTGTTTTTT,CASSWGQGTNTGELFF
TRBV7-2,TRBJ1-4,NA,NA,TGTGCCAGCAGCCGCGGGGGAGGGCAAGGAAAACTGTTTTTT,CASSRGGGQGKLFF
TRBV5-1,TRBJ1-1,NA,TRBD1,TGCGCCAGCAGCAGTACGGGACAGGGTGGCACTGAAGCTTTCTTT,CASSSTGQGGTEAFF
TRBV28,TRBJ2-7,NA,NA,TGTGCCAGCAGTGTTCCCCAGGCATACGAGCAGTACTTC,CASSVPQAYEQYF
TRBV6-5,TRBJ1-5,NA,TRBD1,TGTGCCAGCAGTCGGACAGGGGTCAATCAGCCCCAGCATTTT,CASSRTGVNQPQHF
TRBV5-4,TRBJ2-5,NA,NA,TGTGCCAGCAGCTTCGGTCGCGAAGAGACCCAGTACTTC,CASSFGREETQYF
TRBV7-9,TRBJ1-5,once,NA,TGTGCCAGCAGCCTGGACGGGTCAGGTCAGCCCCAGCATTTT,CASSLDGSGQPQHF
TRBV15,TRBJ2-5,NA,NA,TGTGCCACCAGCAGAGATGAGGGGGGAGAGACCCAGTACTTC,CATSRDEGGETQYF
TRBV29-1,TRBJ2-3,NA,TRBD2,TGCAGCGTTGAACGTCGGGGGGTTAGCACAGATACGCAGTATTTT,CSVERRGVSTDTQYF
TRBV6-1,TRBJ1-5,few,NA,TGTGCCAGCAGTCCCCAGGGGTATAGCAATCAGCCCCAGCATTTT,CASSPQGYSNQPQHF
TRBV25-1,TRBJ2-6,NA,NA,TGTGCCAGCAGTGAATTACGTGGTCGGAACTCTGGGGCCAACGTCCTGACTTTC,CASSELRGRNSGANVLTF
TRBV10-3,TRBJ1-2,NA,TRBD1,TGTGCCATCAGTGAGCCCGGGACAGAGACTTATGGCTACACCTTC,CAISEPGTETYGYTF
TRBV30,TRBJ1-5,once,NA,TGTGCCTGGAGTGTCAGTCGAAATAGCAATCAGCCCCAGCATTTT,CAWSVSRNSNQPQHF
TRBV5-1,TRBJ2-1,once,TRBD2,TGCGCCAGCAGCTTGAGCGGGGGAACCTACAATGAGCAGTTCTTC,CASSLSGGTYNEQFF
TRBV5-1,TRBJ2-5,NA,NA,TGCGCCAGCAGCTTCCTCGCCTTTGCGGGCAGGTCACAAGAGACCCAGTACTTC,CASSFLAFAGRSQETQYF
TRBV28,TRBJ1-3,NA,NA,TGTGCCAGCAGTTTACCAGGTCTTGTCTCTGGAAACACCATATATTTT,CASSLPGLVSGNTIYF
TRBV14,TRBJ2-5,NA,NA,TGTGCCAGCAGCCCCCGATCTATGGAGACCCAGTACTTC,CASSPRSMETQYF
TRBV18,TRBJ2-5,NA,NA,TGTGCCAGCTCACCAGACCATTTCCAAGAGACCCAGTACTTC,CASSPDHFQETQYF
TRBV4-1,TRBJ2-1,NA,NA,TGCGCCAGCAGCCACCCGAACGAGGACTCTTGGTTCTTC,CASSHPNEDSWFF
TRBV6-1,TRBJ2-3,NA,TRBD1,TGTGCCAGCAGCCCGGGACAGGGGGGCACAGATACGCAGTATTTT,CASSPGQGGTDTQYF
TRBV5-3,TRBJ1-1,NA,NA,TGTGCCAGAAGCTCTCTGGAGCACTTTTTGAACACTGAAGCTTTCTTT,CARSSLEHFLNTEAFF
TRBV7-9,TRBJ2-7,NA,NA,TGTGCCAGCAGCCGGGACGCGAGCTCCTACGAGCAGTACTTC,CASSRDASSYEQYF
TRBV19,TRBJ2-3,NA,NA,TGTGCCAGTAGTTTTTCGGATACGCAGTATTTT,CASSFSDTQYF
TRBV10-3,TRBJ1-1,NA,TRBD1,TGTGCCATCAGTGAGTCGAGGGGGCTGGGGAACACTGAAGCTTTCTTT,CAISESRGLGNTEAFF
TRBV2,TRBJ1-5,NA,NA,TGTGCCAGCAGTGAGTGGACACCTAATCAGCCCCAGCATTTT,CASSEWTPNQPQHF
TRBV4-1,TRBJ2-2,NA,TRBD2,TGCGCCAGCAGTAATGATCTATCTCCGGGAGGGAACACCGGGGAGCTGTTTTTT,CASSNDLSPGGNTGELFF
TRBV13,TRBJ1-2,NA,TRBD1,TGTGCCAGCAGCTTAGGTTCTCGGACAGGGTCGGTTGGCTACACCTTC,CASSLGSRTGSVGYTF
TRBV5-6,TRBJ2-7,NA,TRBD1,TGTGCCAGCAGTGAGGACAGGGGGCGATTGAACGAGCAGTACTTC,CASSEDRGRLNEQYF
TRBV19,TRBJ2-7,NA,NA,TGTGCCAGTAGTGTGGGGGTCTCCTACGAGCAGTACTTC,CASSVGVSYEQYF
TRBV29-1,TRBJ1-1,NA,NA,TGCAGCGCCAGGGACGGGAACACTGAAGCTTTCTTT,CSARDGNTEAFF
TRBV7-2,TRBJ2-3,NA,NA,TGTGCCAGCAGCTTAGCGATAATCAACCAGCGTCTTAGCACAGATACGCAGTATTTT,CASSLAIINQRLSTDTQYF
TRBV7-9,TRBJ2-5,NA,NA,TGTGCCAGCAGCGTAAACAGGGAGATGCAAGAGACCCAGTACTTC,CASSVNREMQETQYF
TRBV2,TRBJ2-1,NA,NA,TGTGCCAGCAGTGAAATTGAGGGAGCCGGTGAGCAGTTCTTC,CASSEIEGAGEQFF
TRBV7-2,TRBJ2-3,NA,NA,TGTGCCAGCAGCTACGGAGGCACAGATACGCAGTATTTT,CASSYGGTDTQYF
TRBV9,TRBJ2-3,NA,NA,TGTGCCAGCAGCGTAGGTCTCGGGGGATCGGATACGCAGTATTTT,CASSVGLGGSDTQYF